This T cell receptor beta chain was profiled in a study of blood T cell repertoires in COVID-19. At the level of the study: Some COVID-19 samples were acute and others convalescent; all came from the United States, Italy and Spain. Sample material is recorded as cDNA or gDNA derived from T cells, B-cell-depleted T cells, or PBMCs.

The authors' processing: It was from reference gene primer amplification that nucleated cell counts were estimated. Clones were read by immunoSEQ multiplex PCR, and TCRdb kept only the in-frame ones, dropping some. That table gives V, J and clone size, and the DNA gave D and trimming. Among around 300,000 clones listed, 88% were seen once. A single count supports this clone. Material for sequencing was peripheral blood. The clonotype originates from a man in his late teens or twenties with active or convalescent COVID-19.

CDR3 sequence reads: CASSLQGALEQYF. The CDR3 region has the DNA TGCGCCAGCAGCTTACAGGGGGCGCTCGAGCAGTACTTC. V gene TRBV5-1 combines with J gene TRBJ2-7; 9 bases fit TRBD1. The CDR3 is 13 amino acids. Losses at the gene ends were 2 bases for V and 6 bases for J; bases not matched to a gene: 3. CDR1 SGHRS and CDR2 YFSETQ come from the germline V gene. The whole variable domain, filled in from reference TRBV5-1 and TRBJ2-7, reads KAGVTQTPRYLIKTRGQQVTLSCSPISGHRSVSWYQQTPGQGLQFLFEYFSETQRNKGNFPGRFSGRQFSNSRSEMNVSTLELGDSALYLCASSLQGALEQYFGPGTRLTVT.